The sequence of this TCR beta chain was determined in a study of T cells after yellow fever vaccination. General study results and limits: Most clones from primary vaccination resurfaced after the booster (96% CD4, around 90% CD8). CD4 and CD8 compartments shared a small share of clonotypes, likely from convergent recombination.

On this clonotype itself: What it recognizes is unknown.

Template-switching 5'RACE yielded the TCR cDNA; a universal primer site and UMIs were added in the process. In TCRdb, the 5' RACE reads were re-called with MiXCR into one record per CDR3 protein. Seen here are hundreds of thousands of distinct CDR3 sequences, around 8.6% observed once, and the top ten hold 3% to 3.5%. The CDR3 has 15 residues. Germline V gene sequence: CDR1 SGHVS, CDR2 FNYEAQ. The V end lost 5 bases, the J end lost 1 base, and 14 bases lay between the germline ends. The J gene is TRBJ1-1, the V gene TRBV7-6, with D tentatively TRBD1 (5 bases). This sequence was found in a man between 18 and 35 years old who received the YFV17D yellow fever vaccine. The starting material was CD4+ T cells sorted from PBMCs, obtained 5 days after the yellow fever booster vaccination. The CDR3 region is CASSLPPTANTEAFF. DNA of the CDR3: TGTGCCAGCAGCCTACCCCCGACAGCGAACACTGAAGCTTTCTTT.